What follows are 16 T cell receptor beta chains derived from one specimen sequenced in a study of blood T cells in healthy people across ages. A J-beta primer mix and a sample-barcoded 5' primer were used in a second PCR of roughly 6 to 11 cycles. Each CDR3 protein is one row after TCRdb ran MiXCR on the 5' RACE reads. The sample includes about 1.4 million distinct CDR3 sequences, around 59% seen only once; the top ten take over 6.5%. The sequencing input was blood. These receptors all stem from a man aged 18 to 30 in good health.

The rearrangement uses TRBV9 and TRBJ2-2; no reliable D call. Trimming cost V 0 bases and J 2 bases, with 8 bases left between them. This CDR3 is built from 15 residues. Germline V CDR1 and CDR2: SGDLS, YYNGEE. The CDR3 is CASSVETDNTGELFF. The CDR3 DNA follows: TGTGCCAGCAGCGTAGAGACGGACAACACCGGGGAGCTGTTTTTT.

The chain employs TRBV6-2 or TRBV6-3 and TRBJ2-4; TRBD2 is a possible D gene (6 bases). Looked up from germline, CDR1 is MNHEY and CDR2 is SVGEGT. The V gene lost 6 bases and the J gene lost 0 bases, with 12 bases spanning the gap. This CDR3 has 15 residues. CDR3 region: CASSWGTLAKNIQYF. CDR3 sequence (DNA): TGTGCCAGCAGCTGGGGGACTCTAGCCAAAAACATTCAGTACTTC.

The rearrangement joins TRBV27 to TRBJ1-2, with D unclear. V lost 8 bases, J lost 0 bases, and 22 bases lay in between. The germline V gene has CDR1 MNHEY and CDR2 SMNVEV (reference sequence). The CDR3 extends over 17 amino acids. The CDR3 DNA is TGTGCCAGCGGGTCAGTGAGGAATCCCGGCACTAACTATGGCTACACCTTC. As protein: CASGSVRNPGTNYGYTF.

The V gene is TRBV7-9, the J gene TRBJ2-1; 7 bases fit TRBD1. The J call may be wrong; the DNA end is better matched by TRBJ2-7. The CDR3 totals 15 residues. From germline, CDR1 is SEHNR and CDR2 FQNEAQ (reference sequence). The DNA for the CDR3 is TGTGCCAGCAGCTCTCTAGCAGGGGGAACCCACGAGCAGTACTTC. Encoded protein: CASSSLAGGTHEQYF.

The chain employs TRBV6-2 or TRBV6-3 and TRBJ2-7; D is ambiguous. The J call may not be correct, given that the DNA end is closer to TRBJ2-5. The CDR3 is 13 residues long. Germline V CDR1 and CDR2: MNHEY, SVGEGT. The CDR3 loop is CASSYEVLETQYF. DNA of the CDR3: TGTGCCAGCAGTTACGAGGTTTTAGAGACCCAGTACTTC.

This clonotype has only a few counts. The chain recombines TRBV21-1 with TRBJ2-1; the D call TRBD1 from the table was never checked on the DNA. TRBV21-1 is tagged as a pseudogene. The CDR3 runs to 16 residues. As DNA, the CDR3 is TGTGCCAGCAGCAAAGGGGCGGATTGGCAACACGATGAGCAGTTCTTC. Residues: CASSKGADWQHDEQFF.

The CDR3 protein is CASSQDPGGIEKLFF. The CDR3 DNA reads as TGTGCCAGCAGCCAAGATCCAGGGGGGATTGAAAAACTGTTTTTT. This sequence joins TRBV3-1 and TRBJ1-4; 7 nucleotides match TRBD1. CDR3 length equals 15 residues. Germline V gene data show CDR1 as LGHDT and CDR2 as YNNKEL (reference sequence). V shed 0 bases and J 7 bases; nucleotides not matched to a gene: 5.

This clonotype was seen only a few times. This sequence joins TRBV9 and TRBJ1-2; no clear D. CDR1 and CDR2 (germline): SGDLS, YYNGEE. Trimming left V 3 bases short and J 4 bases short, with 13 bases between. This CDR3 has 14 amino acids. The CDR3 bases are TGTGCCAGCAGCGCCAGGTCGGTTAGCTATGGCTACACCTTC. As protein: CASSARSVSYGYTF. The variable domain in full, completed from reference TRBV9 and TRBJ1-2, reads DSGVTQTPKHLITATGQRVTLRCSPRSGDLSVYWYQQSLDQGLQFLIQYYNGEERAKGNILERFSAQQFPDLHSELNLSSLELGDSALYFCASSARSVSYGYTFGSGTRLTVV.

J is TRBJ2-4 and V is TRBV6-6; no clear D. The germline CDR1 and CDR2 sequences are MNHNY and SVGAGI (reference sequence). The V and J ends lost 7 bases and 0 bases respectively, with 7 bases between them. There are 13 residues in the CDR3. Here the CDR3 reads CASNERAKNIQYF. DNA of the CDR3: TGTGCCAGCAACGAGAGAGCCAAAAACATTCAGTACTTC.

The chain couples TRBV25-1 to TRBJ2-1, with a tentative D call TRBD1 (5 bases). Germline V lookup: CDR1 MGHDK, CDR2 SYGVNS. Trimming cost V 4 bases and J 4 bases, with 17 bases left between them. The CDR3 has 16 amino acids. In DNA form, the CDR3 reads TGTGCCAGCAGTGCTTATGGGGCGGAGCTTTACAATGAGCAGTTCTTC. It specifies CASSAYGAELYNEQFF. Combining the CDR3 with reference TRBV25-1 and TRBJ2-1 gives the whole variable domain EADIYQTPRYLVIGTGKKITLECSQTMGHDKMYWYQQDPGMELHLIHYSYGVNSTEKGDLSSESTVSRIRTEHFPLTLESARPSHTSQYLCASSAYGAELYNEQFFGPGTRLTVL.

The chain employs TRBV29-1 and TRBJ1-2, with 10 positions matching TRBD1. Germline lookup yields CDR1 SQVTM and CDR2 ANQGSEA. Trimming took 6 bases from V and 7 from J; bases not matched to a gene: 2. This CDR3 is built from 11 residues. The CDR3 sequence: CSVTGGTGYTF. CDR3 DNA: TGCAGCGTGACAGGGGGCACTGGCTACACCTTC.

The CDR3 loop reads CASSKADVNNEKLFF. The CDR3 coding sequence is TGTGCCAGCAGCAAAGCCGATGTGAATAATGAAAAACTGTTTTTT. This chain connects TRBV21-1 to TRBJ1-4. TRBV21-1 is designated a pseudogene. CDR3 length equals 15 residues.

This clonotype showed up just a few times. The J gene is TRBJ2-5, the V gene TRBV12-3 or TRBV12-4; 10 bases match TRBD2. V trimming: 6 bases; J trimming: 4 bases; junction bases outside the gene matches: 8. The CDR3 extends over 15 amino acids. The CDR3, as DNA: TGTGCCAGCAGCCCCCAAGCTAGCGGGAGAGAGACCCAGTACTTC. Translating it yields CASSPQASGRETQYF.

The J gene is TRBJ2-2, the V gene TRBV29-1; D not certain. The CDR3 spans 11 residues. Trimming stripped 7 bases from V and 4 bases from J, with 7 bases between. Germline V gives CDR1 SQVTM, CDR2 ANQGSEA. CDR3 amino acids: CSAQVTGELFF. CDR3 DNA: TGCAGCGCTCAGGTCACCGGGGAGCTGTTTTTT.

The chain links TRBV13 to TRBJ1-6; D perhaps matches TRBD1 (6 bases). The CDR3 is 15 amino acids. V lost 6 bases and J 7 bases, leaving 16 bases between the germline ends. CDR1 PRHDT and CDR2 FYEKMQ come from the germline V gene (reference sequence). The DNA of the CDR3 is TGTGCCAGCAGACCCGGTCGGGGGGCCAATTCACCCCTCCACTTT. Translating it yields CASRPGRGANSPLHF.

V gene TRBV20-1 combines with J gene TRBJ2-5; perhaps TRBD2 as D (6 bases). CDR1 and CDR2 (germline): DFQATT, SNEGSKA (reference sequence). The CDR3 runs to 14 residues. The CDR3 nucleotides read TGCAGCGGTCGGTGGCGGGGACGGCAAGAGACCCAGTACTTC. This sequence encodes CSGRWRGRQETQYF.